The 27 T cell receptor beta chains presented below share a single source sample, sequenced in a study of blood T cell repertoires in COVID-19. Assay used: immunoSEQ multiplex PCR; TCRdb lists only in-frame clones, some missing. The sample has 200,000 to 250,000 clones; around 90% are singletons. The sequenced material came from PBMCs or T cells enriched from blood (not recorded which). These receptors all stem from a man aged 45 to 65 who had been exposed to COVID-19.

The J gene is TRBJ1-2, the V gene TRBV2; 9 positions agree with TRBD1. The CDR3 length is 15 residues. V was pared by 5 bases and J by 8 bases, with 12 bases of the junction left unmatched. Germline lookup yields CDR1 SNHLY and CDR2 FYNNEI. The CDR3: CASSPDRGALPGYTF. The DNA of the CDR3 is TGTGCCAGCAGTCCGGACAGGGGCGCTCTTCCAGGCTACACCTTC.

The J gene is TRBJ2-7, the V gene TRBV9, with TRBD1 matching over 9 bases. CDR3 size: 14 residues. Unmatched junction bases numbered 4, after V lost 4 bases and J lost 2 bases. Germline values: CDR1 SGDLS, CDR2 YYNGEE. The CDR3 is CASSLGQGPYEQYF. In DNA form, the CDR3 reads TGTGCCAGCAGCTTGGGACAGGGACCCTACGAGCAGTACTTC.

This rearrangement joins TRBV29-1 to TRBJ1-1, with 7 bases lining up with TRBD1. Per germline, CDR1 SQVTM and CDR2 ANQGSEA. After removal of 6 bases from V and 1 base from J, the junction contained 5 bases not matched to a gene. The CDR3 totals 13 residues. The CDR3 loop is CSVGDRGNTEAFF. In DNA form, the CDR3 reads TGCAGCGTGGGGGACAGAGGGAACACTGAAGCTTTCTTT. The variable domain in full, completed from reference TRBV29-1 and TRBJ1-1, reads SAVISQKPSRDICQRGTSLTIQCQVDSQVTMMFWYRQQPGQSLTLIATANQGSEATYESGFVIDKFPISRPNLTFSTLTVSNMSPEDSSIYLCSVGDRGNTEAFFGQGTRLTVV.

In nucleotides, the CDR3 is TGTGCCTGGAGTCAACAGGGGAAGGGGTGGGGCAATCAGCCCCAGCATTTT. Amino acids: CAWSQQGKGWGNQPQHF. The chain combines TRBV30 with TRBJ1-5; 7 bases line up with TRBD1. CDR1 is GTSNPN and CDR2 is SVGIG in the germline V gene (reference sequence). The CDR3 sequence is 17 residues long. With V trimmed by 2 bases and J by 2 bases, 12 bases remained unmatched.

The chain couples TRBV10-2 to TRBJ2-7; TRBD2 matches 10 bases. The CDR3 extends over 14 amino acids. The germline V gene has CDR1 WSHSY and CDR2 SAAADI. The ends lost 8 bases at V and 7 bases at J; junction bases unmatched: 11. CDR3 in DNA: TGCGCCAGCTGCACTAGCGGGATAACAGGGGAGCAGTACTTC. It encodes CASCTSGITGEQYF.

V usage is TRBV19 and J usage is TRBJ2-3; 7 bases map to TRBD1. J gave up 2 bases and V 3 bases, and 5 bases lay outside the gene matches. From germline, CDR1 is LNHDA and CDR2 SQIVND (reference sequence). The CDR3 covers 15 residues. CDR3 region: CASSIHRGVTDTQYF. The CDR3 DNA sequence: TGTGCCAGTAGTATTCACAGGGGTGTCACAGATACGCAGTATTTT. Looking up the rest from reference TRBV19 and TRBJ2-3 gives the full variable domain: DGGITQSPKYLFRKEGQNVTLSCEQNLNHDAMYWYRQDPGQGLRLIYYSQIVNDFQKGDIAEGYSVSREKKESFPLTVTSAQKNPTAFYLCASSIHRGVTDTQYFGPGTRLTVL.

V is TRBV24-1 and J is TRBJ1-4; D is possibly TRBD1 (6 bases). Trimming removed 9 bases from V and 5 bases from J, with 18 bases in between. CDR1 and CDR2 (germline): KGHDR, SFDVKD. The CDR3 is 15 residues long. As DNA, the CDR3 is TGTGCCACCGCCCCGGGGGGCCAAAAGAATGAAAAACTGTTTTTT. Amino acids: CATAPGGQKNEKLFF.

This chain connects TRBV4-1 to TRBJ1-1; 7 nucleotides agree with TRBD1. Losses at the gene ends were 4 bases for V and 5 bases for J; bases not matched to a gene: 10. Germline assignment: CDR1 MGHRA and CDR2 YSYEKL. The CDR3 has 15 residues. The CDR3 spells CASSRMKQGRTEAFF. The DNA of the CDR3 is TGCGCCAGCAGCCGAATGAAACAGGGGAGGACTGAAGCTTTCTTT.

The chain employs TRBV29-1 and TRBJ1-2, with 7 bases fitting TRBD1. The CDR3 extends over 12 amino acids. Germline CDR1 and CDR2: SQVTM and ANQGSEA. V gave up 8 bases and J gave up 4 bases; unmatched junction bases: 7. CDR3 protein: CSSDRTSYGYTF. The CDR3 DNA is TGCAGCTCGGACAGGACCAGCTATGGCTACACCTTC. Combining the CDR3 with reference TRBV29-1 and TRBJ1-2 gives the whole variable domain SAVISQKPSRDICQRGTSLTIQCQVDSQVTMMFWYRQQPGQSLTLIATANQGSEATYESGFVIDKFPISRPNLTFSTLTVSNMSPEDSSIYLCSSDRTSYGYTFGSGTRLTVV.

The rearrangement links TRBV4-1 to TRBJ2-3, with 16 bases identical to TRBD2. V was pared by 4 bases and J by 6 bases, with 4 bases of the junction left unmatched. The CDR3 contains 16 residues. Germline V gene sequence: CDR1 MGHRA, CDR2 YSYEKL. The CDR3 DNA reads as TGCGCCAGCAGCCTGGGGACTAGCGGGAGGGGGGATACGCAGTATTTT. Protein product: CASSLGTSGRGDTQYF.

The chain links TRBV5-1 to TRBJ1-1; D is unresolved. V lost 4 bases, J lost 9 bases, and 22 bases lay in between. Germline V gives CDR1 SGHRS, CDR2 YFSETQ. This CDR3 is built from 15 residues. The CDR3, as DNA: TGCGCCAGCAGCCTTCCAGGTCCTGGAAAAATACAAGCTTTCTTT. The encoded protein is CASSLPGPGKIQAFF.

This chain connects TRBV30 to TRBJ1-5; 7 positions agree with TRBD1. This CDR3 has 12 amino acids. Germline trimming cut 8 bases from V and 3 bases from J; bases unmatched to any gene: 4. Germline V lookup: CDR1 GTSNPN, CDR2 SVGIG (reference sequence). CDR3 nucleotide sequence: TGTGCCATAGACAGGGACAATCAGCCCCAGCATTTT. Residues: CAIDRDNQPQHF.

The chain uses TRBV11-3 and TRBJ2-1; 9 bases line up with TRBD2. The CDR3 is 17 amino acids. V was clipped by 4 bases and J by 5 bases; unmatched bases: 12. Germline assignment: CDR1 SGHNT and CDR2 YENEEA. The CDR3 DNA follows: TGTGCCAGCAGCTCACCCCACGGGACTAGCCCTAACAATGAGCAGTTCTTC. Its protein is CASSSPHGTSPNNEQFF.

Comments on this clone: Distinct nucleotide sequences in the sample also encode this CDR3. The genes are TRBV5-1 and TRBJ2-3; possibly TRBD2 for D (5 bases). The CDR3 has 14 residues. Germline lookup yields CDR1 SGHRS and CDR2 YFSETQ. V was pared by 0 bases and J by 1 base, with 6 bases between. The CDR3 loop is CASSLAGGTDTQYF. For the CDR3, the DNA is TGCGCCAGCAGCTTGGCCGGGGGCACAGATACGCAGTATTTT.

The chain links TRBV28 to TRBJ1-2; TRBD1 agrees at 10 bases. Germline V CDR1 and CDR2: MDHEN, SYDVKM. Trimming removed 8 bases from V and 7 bases from J; junction bases left unmatched: 1. The CDR3 is 11 amino acids. In nucleotides, the CDR3 is TGTGCCAGCGGACAGGGGGTTGGCTACACCTTC. Protein sequence: CASGQGVGYTF.

This clone was observed a few times. The chain is built from TRBV30 and TRBJ1-5; D may be TRBD1 (5 bases). V lost 1 base and J lost 3, with 13 bases in between. Germline CDR1 GTSNPN, CDR2 SVGIG (reference sequence). The CDR3 has 15 amino acids. CDR3 bases: TGTGCCTGGAGTGAGGGACTCCACTACAATCAGCCCCAGCATTTT. Translated, it gives CAWSEGLHYNQPQHF.

The gene calls are TRBV7-3 and TRBJ1-1, with 7 positions matching TRBD1. Germline values: CDR1 SGHTA, CDR2 FQGTGA. Trimming took 4 bases from V and 0 from J; bases not matched to a gene: 5. CDR3 size: 15 residues. The CDR3 nucleotides are TGTGCCAGCAGCTCTTCGACAGGGATGAACACTGAAGCTTTCTTT. It translates to CASSSSTGMNTEAFF.

The V call is TRBV21-1, the J call TRBJ1-1; no check of the table's D call, TRBD1, against the DNA was made. TRBV21-1 is deemed a pseudogene. CDR3 length equals 16 residues. The CDR3 spells CASSNRQGSLPTEAFF. DNA for the CDR3: TGTGCCAGCAGCAACCGACAGGGGTCCCTCCCGACTGAAGCTTTCTTT.

V usage is TRBV10-3 and J usage is TRBJ2-5, with D perhaps TRBD1 (5 bases). Germline loops: CDR1 ENHRY, CDR2 SYGVKD. The CDR3 loop spans 17 amino acids. The V end was cut by 0 bases, the J end by 2 bases, with 16 bases between. This CDR3 reads CAISESKGSPAQETQYF. CDR3 in DNA: TGTGCCATCAGTGAGTCGAAGGGGTCTCCGGCACAAGAGACCCAGTACTTC.

The CDR3: CAIRGTGSGNTIYF. The CDR3 bases are TGTGCCATCAGGGGGACAGGGTCTGGAAACACCATATATTTT. This chain connects TRBV10-3 to TRBJ1-3; 9 positions match TRBD1. Trimming cost V 6 bases and J 1 base; bases outside gene matches: 1. The germline gives CDR1 ENHRY, CDR2 SYGVKD. This CDR3 region has 14 residues.

The J gene is TRBJ1-3, the V gene TRBV27, with D unresolved. Germline CDR1 is MNHEY and CDR2 is SMNVEV (reference sequence). This CDR3 spans 14 amino acids. V lost 3 bases and J lost 2, with 8 bases in between. The CDR3: CASSFRGTGNTIYF. The CDR3 DNA reads TGTGCCAGCAGTTTCCGCGGGACTGGAAACACCATATATTTT.

V usage is TRBV2 and J usage is TRBJ1-6, with D maybe TRBD1 (5 bases). The germline CDR1 and CDR2 sequences are SNHLY and FYNNEI. Trimming stripped 10 bases from V and 0 bases from J, with 13 bases between. The CDR3 runs to 15 residues. This chain's CDR3 is CATTGGSSYNSPLHF. DNA of the CDR3: TGTGCCACCACGGGGGGGAGCTCCTATAATTCACCCCTCCACTTT.

This chain uses TRBV5-1 with TRBJ2-2; D is possibly TRBD2 (5 bases). V lost 5 bases to trimming and J lost 2 bases, with 10 bases between them. This CDR3 is built from 14 residues. Germline lookup yields CDR1 SGHRS and CDR2 YFSETQ. DNA for the CDR3: TGCGCCAGCAGAGTCGGGGTAAACACCGGGGAGCTGTTTTTT. Its protein product is CASRVGVNTGELFF.

V usage is TRBV28 and J usage is TRBJ1-5; perhaps TRBD1 as D (6 bases). This CDR3 spans 15 amino acids. Germline V lookup: CDR1 MDHEN, CDR2 SYDVKM. V gave up 6 bases and J gave up 0 bases, with 12 bases separating them. The CDR3 reads CASSSTGRSNQPQHF. As DNA, the CDR3 is TGTGCCAGCAGCTCAACAGGGCGTAGCAATCAGCCCCAGCATTTT.

The V call is TRBV27, the J call TRBJ2-7; D gene ambiguous. The CDR3 runs 13 residues. V lost 5 bases, J lost 0 bases, and 8 bases lay in between. From germline, CDR1 is MNHEY and CDR2 SMNVEV (reference sequence). DNA of the CDR3: TGTGCCAGCAGTGGCACCAACTCCTACGAGCAGTACTTC. Its translation: CASSGTNSYEQYF.

The V gene is TRBV10-2, the J gene TRBJ1-2, with D unclear. This CDR3 comprises 13 residues. Germline assignment: CDR1 WSHSY and CDR2 SAAADI. Trimming cost V 8 bases and J 4 bases, with 14 bases left between them. CDR3 region: CASAGRASYGYTF. In DNA, the CDR3 is TGCGCCAGCGCGGGGAGGGCTTCCTATGGCTACACCTTC.

This clone was recorded only once. The gene calls are TRBV29-1 and TRBJ1-6, with 7 bases that match TRBD1. V lost 7 bases, J lost 9 bases, and 9 bases stayed unmatched. The CDR3 covers 13 residues. CDR1 is SQVTM, CDR2 ANQGSEA, per germline. The CDR3 region is CSASRGEGSPLHF. CDR3 in DNA: TGCAGCGCTTCCAGGGGGGAAGGTTCACCCCTCCACTTT.